The rows below give T cell receptor beta chains drawn from one sample of a study of B cell selection in AIRE deficiency. TCRdb keeps only in-frame clones here, not all; method: immunoSEQ multiplex PCR. The sample comprises about 25,000 clones, about 96% of which are singletons, and roughly 0.22% rests with the top ten. The sequenced material came from conventional CD4+ T cells sorted from PBMCs. Receptors originate from a human donor with AIRE deficiency. Each CDR3 is given with its conserved first and last residue. D genes are given only for firm matches. The size of a clone is reported for some rows only, either as once, few or many, or as a class for expanded clones.

D: TRBD2; size: -; J: TRBJ2-7; V: TRBV7-9; DNA: TGCGCCAGCAGCTCCCTAGCGGGAGGGCCCTCTGAGCAGTACTTC; CDR3: CASSSLAGGPSEQYF
D: -; size: -; J: TRBJ1-6; V: TRBV28; DNA: TGTGCCAGCATACCAGGGACCTATCCCGGTTCACCCCTCCACTTT; CDR3: CASIPGTYPGSPLHF
D: -; size: -; J: TRBJ1-2; V: TRBV10-2; DNA: TGCGCCAGCAGTGAAGAGGGGTATGGCTACACCTTC; CDR3: CASSEEGYGYTF
D: TRBD2; size: -; J: TRBJ2-7; V: TRBV29-1; DNA: TGCAGCGTTGCGGGACTAGCCCCCTACGAGCAGTACTTC; CDR3: CSVAGLAPYEQYF
D: TRBD1; size: -; J: TRBJ2-7; V: TRBV28; DNA: TGTGCCAGCAGTGGGCACAGGGGGATAGGGCAGTACTTC; CDR3: CASSGHRGIGQYF
D: TRBD2; size: -; J: TRBJ2-1; V: TRBV7-3; DNA: TGTGCCAGCAGCAGGGGACTAGCGGGAGGGCCGCGTCGCCATGGGGGCACCAATGAGCAGTTCTTC; CDR3: CASSRGLAGGPRRHGGTNEQFF
D: -; size: -; J: TRBJ1-4; V: TRBV2; DNA: TGTGCCAGGGGGCGCCCCGGTGAAAAACTGTTTTTT; CDR3: CARGRPGEKLFF
D: -; size: -; J: TRBJ1-6; V: TRBV2; DNA: TGTGCCAGCAGCGGGGCTGATTCACCCCTCCACTTT; CDR3: CASSGADSPLHF
D: -; size: -; J: TRBJ2-1; V: TRBV9; DNA: TGTGCCAGCAGCGTAGCGGACCCCGGAGACAATGAGCAGTTCTTC; CDR3: CASSVADPGDNEQFF
D: -; size: -; J: TRBJ2-7; V: TRBV27; DNA: TGTGCCAGCAGTTTGGTCGCGGGGACAGCGAACTCCTACGAGCAGTACTTC; CDR3: CASSLVAGTANSYEQYF
D: TRBD2; size: -; J: TRBJ2-2; V: TRBV25-1; DNA: TGTGCCAGCAGGGAGGGACTAGCGGGAGTATTTAACGGGGAGCTGTTTTTT; CDR3: CASREGLAGVFNGELFF
D: -; size: -; J: TRBJ1-6; V: TRBV30; DNA: TGTGCCTGGAAGAAAACCGGACAACGAGGCTCACCCCTCCACTTT; CDR3: CAWKKTGQRGSPLHF
D: TRBD2; size: -; J: TRBJ2-7; V: TRBV7-3; DNA: TGTGCCAGCAGCCCCTCGACTAGCGGGATCCTCTACGAGCAGTACTTC; CDR3: CASSPSTSGILYEQYF
D: -; size: once; J: TRBJ2-4; V: TRBV7-2; DNA: TGTGCCAGCAGCTTAAGTCTGCTAGCCAAAAACATTCAGTACTTC; CDR3: CASSLSLLAKNIQYF
D: TRBD2; size: -; J: TRBJ2-4; V: TRBV7-3; DNA: TGTGCCAGCAGCTTAACCGGGAGGGCGGACATTCAGTACTTC; CDR3: CASSLTGRADIQYF
D: -; size: -; J: TRBJ1-3; V: TRBV9; DNA: TGTGCCAGCAGCGTAGGGCAGTTATCTGGAAACACCATATATTTT; CDR3: CASSVGQLSGNTIYF
D: -; size: -; J: TRBJ2-5; V: TRBV18; DNA: TGTGCCAGCTCACCACTACAGGGTGAGAGAGTGACCCAGTACTTC; CDR3: CASSPLQGERVTQYF
D: -; size: -; J: TRBJ1-1; V: TRBV10-3; DNA: TGTGCCATCAGTGAGTCACAGGTGAACACTGAAGCTTTCTTT; CDR3: CAISESQVNTEAFF
D: -; size: -; J: TRBJ2-3; V: TRBV7-9; DNA: TGTGCCAGCAGCTTAGGGACGACAGTCACAGATACGCAGTATTTT; CDR3: CASSLGTTVTDTQYF
D: TRBD2; size: -; J: TRBJ2-2; V: TRBV10-3; DNA: TGTGCCATCAGTCTGACTAGCGGGGCGAACACCGGGGAGCTGTTTTTT; CDR3: CAISLTSGANTGELFF
D: TRBD1; size: -; J: TRBJ2-7; V: TRBV2; DNA: TGTGCCAGCAGTGAAAATTTACAGGGGGCTGACGAGCAGTACTTC; CDR3: CASSENLQGADEQYF
D: -; size: -; J: TRBJ1-2; V: TRBV19; DNA: TGTGCCAGTAGTCCACAGGGTCACCTCCCCTATGGCTACACCTTC; CDR3: CASSPQGHLPYGYTF
D: -; size: -; J: TRBJ1-1; V: TRBV6-1; DNA: TGTGCCAGCAACGCGCTTTTGAACACTGAAGCTTTCTTT; CDR3: CASNALLNTEAFF
D: TRBD1; size: -; J: TRBJ1-2; V: TRBV28; DNA: TGTGCCAGCAGGGGACAGGGGGCATCCTATGGCTACACCTTC; CDR3: CASRGQGASYGYTF
D: TRBD2; size: -; J: TRBJ2-7; V: TRBV6-5; DNA: TGTGCCAGCAGTTACCTACGGGGGGTCGGCGAGCAGTACTTC; CDR3: CASSYLRGVGEQYF
D: -; size: -; J: TRBJ2-7; V: TRBV18; DNA: TGTGCCAGCTCACCAGTAACGTCAGTGAGCTCCTACGAGCAGTACTTC; CDR3: CASSPVTSVSSYEQYF
D: TRBD1; size: once; J: TRBJ1-2; V: TRBV7-6; DNA: TGTGCCAGCAGCGGGGACAGGGTGACTGGCTACACCTTC; CDR3: CASSGDRVTGYTF
D: TRBD1; size: -; J: TRBJ1-4; V: TRBV19; DNA: TGTGCCAGTAGTATCCCCACCCCGACAGGGGAAAAACTGTTTTTT; CDR3: CASSIPTPTGEKLFF
D: -; size: -; J: TRBJ2-6; V: TRBV7-3; DNA: TGTGCCAGCAGCTTAAAGGGGATCTCTGGGGCCAACGTCCTGACTTTC; CDR3: CASSLKGISGANVLTF
D: -; size: once; J: TRBJ2-6; V: TRBV19; DNA: TGTGCCAGTAGTAAAAGGGGAGCTGGGGCCAACGTCCTGACTTTC; CDR3: CASSKRGAGANVLTF
D: TRBD1; size: -; J: TRBJ1-2; V: TRBV6-5; DNA: TGTGCCAGCAGTCAAGACAGGGTTCTTGACTATGGCTACACCTTC; CDR3: CASSQDRVLDYGYTF
D: TRBD1; size: -; J: TRBJ2-7; V: TRBV5-1; DNA: TGCGCCAGCAGCTTGGCTCAGGGGGCCTACGAGCAGTACTTC; CDR3: CASSLAQGAYEQYF
D: -; size: -; J: TRBJ2-5; V: TRBV21-1; DNA: TGTGCCAGCAGCGCCCTGGGGGGGGAGGAGACCCAGTACTTC; CDR3: CASSALGGEETQYF
D: TRBD1; size: -; J: TRBJ1-2; V: TRBV6-5; DNA: TGTGCCAGCAACCCGGGACAGGCGAACTATGGCTACACCTTC; CDR3: CASNPGQANYGYTF
D: -; size: -; J: TRBJ2-7; V: TRBV5-4; DNA: TGTGCCAGCAGCCCCCCTGGGCAGGGGACGTCCTACGAGCAGTACTTC; CDR3: CASSPPGQGTSYEQYF
D: -; size: -; J: TRBJ2-1; V: TRBV7-8; DNA: TGTGCCAGCAGCTTAGTCAGGGGCTTAGGGGAGCAGTTCTTC; CDR3: CASSLVRGLGEQFF
D: -; size: -; J: TRBJ1-2; V: TRBV5-6; DNA: TGTGCCAGCAGCTTCACGACAGCCGCTAACTATGGCTACACCTTC; CDR3: CASSFTTAANYGYTF
D: TRBD2; size: -; J: TRBJ2-3; V: TRBV10-1; DNA: TGCGTCACCGGGACTAGCGGGGTGAATAGAACGAATACGCAGTATTTT; CDR3: CVTGTSGVNRTNTQYF
D: -; size: once; J: TRBJ1-2; V: TRBV4-3; DNA: TGCGCCAGCAGCCCCCGGGGAGTATCTAGCGGCTACACCTTC; CDR3: CASSPRGVSSGYTF
D: -; size: -; J: TRBJ2-1; V: TRBV20-1; DNA: TGCAGTGCTACGGAGGGCAATGAGCAGTTCTTC; CDR3: CSATEGNEQFF
D: TRBD2; size: -; J: TRBJ2-1; V: TRBV27; DNA: TGTGCCAGCAGGGCCGGGACTAGCGGGAGTTCTGAGCAGTTCTTC; CDR3: CASRAGTSGSSEQFF
D: -; size: once; J: TRBJ1-1; V: TRBV7-3; DNA: TGTGCCAGCAGCTTAGAAGGGACGGCCAACACTGAAGCTTTCTTT; CDR3: CASSLEGTANTEAFF
D: TRBD1; size: -; J: TRBJ1-1; V: TRBV19; DNA: TGTGCCAGTGACACTCAGGGGACAGGGCACACTGAAGCTTTCTTT; CDR3: CASDTQGTGHTEAFF
D: -; size: -; J: TRBJ2-6; V: TRBV18; DNA: TGTGCCAGCTCCCCGCGCTCTGGGGCCAACGTCCTGACTTTC; CDR3: CASSPRSGANVLTF
D: -; size: -; J: TRBJ1-1; V: TRBV7-3; DNA: TGTGCCAGCAGCTTGACAGTAAACACTGAAGCTTTCTTT; CDR3: CASSLTVNTEAFF
D: TRBD2; size: -; J: TRBJ2-7; V: TRBV10-3; DNA: TGTGCCACGGGAATAGGACTAGCGGGCTACGAGCAGTACTTC; CDR3: CATGIGLAGYEQYF
D: -; size: -; J: TRBJ2-3; V: TRBV6-5; DNA: TGTGCCAGCAGTTACGCGGGGGCAGTGGGGGATACGCAGTATTTT; CDR3: CASSYAGAVGDTQYF
D: TRBD2; size: -; J: TRBJ2-2; V: TRBV5-1; DNA: TGCGCCAGCCTAGCGGGAGGGCTTCACGGGGAGCTGTTTTTT; CDR3: CASLAGGLHGELFF